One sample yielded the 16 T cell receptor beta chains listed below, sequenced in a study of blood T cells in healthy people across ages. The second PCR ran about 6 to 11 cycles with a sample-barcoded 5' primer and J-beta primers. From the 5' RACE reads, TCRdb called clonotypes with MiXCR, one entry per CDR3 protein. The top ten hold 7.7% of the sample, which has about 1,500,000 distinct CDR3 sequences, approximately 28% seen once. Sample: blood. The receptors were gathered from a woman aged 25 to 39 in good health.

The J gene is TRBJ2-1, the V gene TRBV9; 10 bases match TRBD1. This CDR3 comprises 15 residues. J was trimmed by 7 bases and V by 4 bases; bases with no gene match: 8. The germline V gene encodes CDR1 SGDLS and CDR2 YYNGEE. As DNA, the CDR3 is TGTGCCAGCAGCTCCTCGACAGGGGGCTGGAATGAGCAGTTCTTC. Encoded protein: CASSSSTGGWNEQFF.

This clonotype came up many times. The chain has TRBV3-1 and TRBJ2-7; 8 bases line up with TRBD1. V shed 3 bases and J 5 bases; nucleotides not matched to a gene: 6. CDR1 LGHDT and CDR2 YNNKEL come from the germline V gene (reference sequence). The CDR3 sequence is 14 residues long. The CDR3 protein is CASSHTDRGDEQYF. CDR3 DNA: TGTGCCAGCAGCCATACCGACAGGGGCGACGAGCAGTACTTC.

CDR3 loop: CSAPLRGDFNSPLHF. In nucleotides, the CDR3 is TGCAGTGCTCCCCTCCGCGGGGATTTTAATTCACCCCTCCACTTT. The chain has TRBV20-1 and TRBJ1-6; D is ambiguous. The CDR3 is made up of 15 amino acids. V dropped 5 bases and J dropped 6 bases, with 17 bases sitting between them. Germline values: CDR1 DFQATT, CDR2 SNEGSKA (reference sequence).

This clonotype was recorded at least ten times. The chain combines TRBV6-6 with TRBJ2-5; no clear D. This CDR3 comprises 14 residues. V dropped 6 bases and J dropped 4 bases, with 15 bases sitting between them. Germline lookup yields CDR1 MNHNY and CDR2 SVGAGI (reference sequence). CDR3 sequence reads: CASRTAEWAETQYF. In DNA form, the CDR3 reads TGTGCCAGCAGAACCGCGGAGTGGGCAGAGACCCAGTACTTC.

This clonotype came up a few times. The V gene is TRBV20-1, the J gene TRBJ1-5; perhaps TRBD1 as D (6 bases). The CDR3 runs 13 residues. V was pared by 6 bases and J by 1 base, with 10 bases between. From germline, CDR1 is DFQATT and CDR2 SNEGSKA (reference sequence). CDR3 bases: TGCAGTGCGGTAACAGGGAGCAATCAGCCCCAGCATTTT. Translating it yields CSAVTGSNQPQHF.

In DNA, the CDR3 is TGTGCCAGCAGCCCTAAATGGGGGACTGGAGTCACAGATACGCAGTATTTT. Its protein product is CASSPKWGTGVTDTQYF. The chain employs TRBV3-1 and TRBJ2-3; D is possibly TRBD2 (6 bases). The germline V and J ends were trimmed by 4 bases and 2 bases, with 19 bases remaining between them. CDR3 length: 17 amino acids. CDR1 LGHDT and CDR2 YNNKEL come from the germline V gene (reference sequence).

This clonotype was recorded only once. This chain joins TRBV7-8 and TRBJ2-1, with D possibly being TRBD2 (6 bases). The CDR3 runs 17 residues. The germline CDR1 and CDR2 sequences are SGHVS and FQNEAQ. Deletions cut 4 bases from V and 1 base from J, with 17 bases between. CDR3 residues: CASSSRSSGISYNEQFF. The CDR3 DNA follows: TGTGCCAGCAGCTCCCGGAGTAGCGGAATTTCCTACAATGAGCAGTTCTTC.

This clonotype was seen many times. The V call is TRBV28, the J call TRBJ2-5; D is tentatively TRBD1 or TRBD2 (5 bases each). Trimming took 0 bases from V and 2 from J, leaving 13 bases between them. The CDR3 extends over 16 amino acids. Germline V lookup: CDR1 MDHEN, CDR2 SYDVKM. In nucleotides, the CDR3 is TGTGCCAGCAGTTTATGGGGACGGTCCGATCAAGAGACCCAGTACTTC. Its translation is CASSLWGRSDQETQYF.

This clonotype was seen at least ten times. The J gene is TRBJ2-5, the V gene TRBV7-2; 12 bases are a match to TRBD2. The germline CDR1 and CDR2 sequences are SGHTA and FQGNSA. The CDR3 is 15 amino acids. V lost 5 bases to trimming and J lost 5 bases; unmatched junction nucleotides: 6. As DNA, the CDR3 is TGTGCCAGCAGCCGCCCTAGCGGGAGGGAGGAGACCCAGTACTTC. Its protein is CASSRPSGREETQYF.

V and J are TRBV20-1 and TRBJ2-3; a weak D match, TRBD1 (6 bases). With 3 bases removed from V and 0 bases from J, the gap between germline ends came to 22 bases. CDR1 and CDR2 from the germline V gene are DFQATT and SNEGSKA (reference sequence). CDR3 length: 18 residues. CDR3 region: CSARGAVHSDPSTDTQYF. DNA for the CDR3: TGCAGTGCTAGGGGGGCGGTCCATTCGGACCCTAGCACAGATACGCAGTATTTT.

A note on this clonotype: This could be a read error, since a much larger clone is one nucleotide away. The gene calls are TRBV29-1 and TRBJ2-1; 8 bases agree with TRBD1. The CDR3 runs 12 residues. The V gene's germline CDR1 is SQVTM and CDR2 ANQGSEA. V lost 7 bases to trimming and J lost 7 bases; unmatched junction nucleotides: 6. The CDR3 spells CSGGQGINEQFF. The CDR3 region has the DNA TGCAGCGGTGGACAGGGTATTAATGAGCAGTTCTTC.

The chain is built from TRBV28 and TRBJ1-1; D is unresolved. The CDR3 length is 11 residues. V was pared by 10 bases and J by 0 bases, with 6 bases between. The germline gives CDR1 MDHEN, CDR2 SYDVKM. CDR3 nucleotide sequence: TGTGCCACTGCTTTGAACACTGAAGCTTTCTTT. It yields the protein CATALNTEAFF. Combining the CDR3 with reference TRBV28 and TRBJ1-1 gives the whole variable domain DVKVTQSSRYLVKRTGEKVFLECVQDMDHENMFWYRQDPGLGLRLIYFSYDVKMKEKGDIPEGYSVSREKKERFSLILESASTNQTSMYLCATALNTEAFFGQGTRLTVV.

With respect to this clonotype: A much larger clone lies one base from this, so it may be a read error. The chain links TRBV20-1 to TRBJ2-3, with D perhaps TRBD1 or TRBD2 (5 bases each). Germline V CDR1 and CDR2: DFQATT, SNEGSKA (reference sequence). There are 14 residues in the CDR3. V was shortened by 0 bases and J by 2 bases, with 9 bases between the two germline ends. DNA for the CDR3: TGCAGTGCTAGAGAGGGACGGTTCACAGATACGCAGTATTTT. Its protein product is CSAREGRFTDTQYF.

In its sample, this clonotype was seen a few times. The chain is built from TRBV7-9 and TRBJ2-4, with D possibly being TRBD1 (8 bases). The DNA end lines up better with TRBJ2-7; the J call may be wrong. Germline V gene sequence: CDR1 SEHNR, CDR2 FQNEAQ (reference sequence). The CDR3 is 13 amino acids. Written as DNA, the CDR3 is TGTGCCAGCAGTTTACAGGGGGAGGGCGAGCAGTACTTC. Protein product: CASSLQGEGEQYF.

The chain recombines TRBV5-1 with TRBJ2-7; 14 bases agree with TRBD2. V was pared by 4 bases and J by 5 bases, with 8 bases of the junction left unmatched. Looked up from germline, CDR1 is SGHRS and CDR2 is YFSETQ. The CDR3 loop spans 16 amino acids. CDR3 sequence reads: CASSPDLGLAGDEQYF. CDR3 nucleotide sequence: TGCGCCAGCAGCCCGGACCTGGGACTAGCGGGAGACGAGCAGTACTTC.

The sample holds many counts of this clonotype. The CDR3 DNA follows: TGTGCCAGCAGTCGACTAGCATTACCTTACGAGCAGTACTTC. It is translated as CASSRLALPYEQYF. The chain employs TRBV27 and TRBJ2-7; TRBD2 agrees at 7 bases. The CDR3 runs to 14 residues. CDR1 is MNHEY and CDR2 is SMNVEV in the germline V gene (reference sequence). The trim removed 5 bases at V and 4 bases at J, leaving 8 bases unmatched.